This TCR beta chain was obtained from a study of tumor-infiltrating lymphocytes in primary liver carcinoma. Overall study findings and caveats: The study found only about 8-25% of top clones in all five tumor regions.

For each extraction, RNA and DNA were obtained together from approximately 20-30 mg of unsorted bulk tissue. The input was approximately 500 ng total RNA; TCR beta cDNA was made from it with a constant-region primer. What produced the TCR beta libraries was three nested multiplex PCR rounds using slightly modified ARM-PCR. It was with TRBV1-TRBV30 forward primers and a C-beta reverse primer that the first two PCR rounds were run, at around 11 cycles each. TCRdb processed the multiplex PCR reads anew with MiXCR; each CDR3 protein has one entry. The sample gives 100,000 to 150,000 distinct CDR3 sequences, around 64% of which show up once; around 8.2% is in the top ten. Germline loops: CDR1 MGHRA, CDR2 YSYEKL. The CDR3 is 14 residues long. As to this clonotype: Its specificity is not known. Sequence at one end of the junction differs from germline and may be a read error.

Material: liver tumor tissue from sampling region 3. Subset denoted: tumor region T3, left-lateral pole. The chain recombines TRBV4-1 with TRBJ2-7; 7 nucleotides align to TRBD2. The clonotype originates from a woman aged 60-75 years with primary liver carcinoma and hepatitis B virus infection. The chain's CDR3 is CASSQEGRDYEKYF. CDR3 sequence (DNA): TGCGCAAGCAGCCAAGAAGGTCGGGACTACGAGAAGTACTTC.